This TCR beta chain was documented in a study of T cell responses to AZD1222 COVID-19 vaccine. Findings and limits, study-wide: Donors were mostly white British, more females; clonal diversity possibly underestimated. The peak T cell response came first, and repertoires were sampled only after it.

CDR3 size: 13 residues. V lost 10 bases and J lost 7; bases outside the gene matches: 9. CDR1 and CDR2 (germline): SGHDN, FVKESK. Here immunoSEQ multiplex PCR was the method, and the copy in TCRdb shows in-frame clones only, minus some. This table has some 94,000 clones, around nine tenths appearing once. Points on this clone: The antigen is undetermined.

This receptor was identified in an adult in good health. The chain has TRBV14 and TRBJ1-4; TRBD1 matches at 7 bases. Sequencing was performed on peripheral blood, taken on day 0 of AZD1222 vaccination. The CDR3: CATTKGASEKLFF. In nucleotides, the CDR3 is TGTGCCACCACGAAGGGGGCCAGTGAAAAACTGTTTTTT.